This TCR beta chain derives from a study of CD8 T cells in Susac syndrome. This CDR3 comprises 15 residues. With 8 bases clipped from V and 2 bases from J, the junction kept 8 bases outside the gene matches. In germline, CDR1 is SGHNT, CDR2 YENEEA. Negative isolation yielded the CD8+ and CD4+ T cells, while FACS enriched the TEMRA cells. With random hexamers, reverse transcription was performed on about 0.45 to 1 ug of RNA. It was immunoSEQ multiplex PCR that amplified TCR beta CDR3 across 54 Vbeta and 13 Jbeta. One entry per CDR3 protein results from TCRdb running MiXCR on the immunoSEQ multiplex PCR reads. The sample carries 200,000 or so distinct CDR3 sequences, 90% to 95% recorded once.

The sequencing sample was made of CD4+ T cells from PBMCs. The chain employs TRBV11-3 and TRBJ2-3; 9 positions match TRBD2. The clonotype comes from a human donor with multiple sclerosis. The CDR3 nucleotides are TGTGCCAGCGGTTCAGCTAGCGGGACCACAGATACGCAGTATTTT. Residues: CASGSASGTTDTQYF.